This is a list of T cell receptor beta chains from one sample in a study of identical twins. A single record per CDR3 protein comes from TCRdb applying MiXCR to the 5' RACE reads. This table has around 1.7 million distinct CDR3 sequences, less than 40% appearing once. What was sequenced was cord blood. These receptors originate from a newborn girl in good health. Both conserved end residues are part of each CDR3. The D gene is left open where the match is weak. The size of a clone is reported for some rows only, either as once, few or many, or as a class for expanded clones.

abundance: few
v_gene: TRBV5-1
d_gene: NA
j_gene: TRBJ1-5
CDR3nt: TGCGCCAGCAGCTTGATGGGCAAGGGGCAGCCCCAGCATTTT
CDR3aa: CASSLMGKGQPQHF

abundance: few
v_gene: TRBV20-1
d_gene: NA
j_gene: TRBJ1-1
CDR3nt: TGCAGGGGCAAGGGAAGTCTCTACACTGAAGCTTTCTTT
CDR3aa: CRGKGSLYTEAFF

abundance: few
v_gene: TRBV9
d_gene: NA
j_gene: TRBJ2-3
CDR3nt: TGTGCCAGCAGCGTAGACGGAAACACAGATACGCAGTATTTT
CDR3aa: CASSVDGNTDTQYF

abundance: NA
v_gene: TRBV19
d_gene: NA
j_gene: TRBJ1-5
CDR3nt: TGTGCCAGTAGTATGGCCAGCTTATATAGCAATCAGCCCCAGCATTTT
CDR3aa: CASSMASLYSNQPQHF

abundance: NA
v_gene: TRBV4-2
d_gene: NA
j_gene: TRBJ2-2
CDR3nt: TGTGCCAGCAGCCAAGTTAGTTTTCTAGGACCGAACACCGGGGAGCTGTTTTTT
CDR3aa: CASSQVSFLGPNTGELFF

abundance: NA
v_gene: TRBV7-8
d_gene: TRBD2
j_gene: TRBJ2-1
CDR3nt: TGTGCCAGCAGCTTAGCGCCACGGGGGGAGGCCTCCTACAATGAGCAGTTCTTC
CDR3aa: CASSLAPRGEASYNEQFF

abundance: NA
v_gene: TRBV20-1
d_gene: TRBD2
j_gene: TRBJ2-7
CDR3nt: TGCAGTGCCCTAGCGGGGCAACGGAAAGAGCAGTACTTC
CDR3aa: CSALAGQRKEQYF

abundance: NA
v_gene: TRBV19
d_gene: NA
j_gene: TRBJ2-3
CDR3nt: TGTGCCAGTAAAACAGCGGCCCCCACAGATACGCAGTATTTT
CDR3aa: CASKTAAPTDTQYF

abundance: few
v_gene: TRBV12-3/TRBV12-4
d_gene: TRBD2
j_gene: TRBJ2-5
CDR3nt: TGTGCCAGCAGTGTCGGACTAGCGGCCCAAGAGACCCAGTACTTC
CDR3aa: CASSVGLAAQETQYF

abundance: NA
v_gene: TRBV4-1
d_gene: NA
j_gene: TRBJ1-4
CDR3nt: TGCGCCAGCAGCCAAGTTGGAAGGGGTAAAGAAAAACTGTTTTTT
CDR3aa: CASSQVGRGKEKLFF

abundance: NA
v_gene: TRBV20-1
d_gene: NA
j_gene: TRBJ2-7
CDR3nt: TGCAGTGCTAGCGCCCTTAACTACAATGAGCAGTACTTC
CDR3aa: CSASALNYNEQYF

abundance: NA
v_gene: TRBV3-1
d_gene: NA
j_gene: TRBJ1-2
CDR3nt: TGTGCCAGCAGCCAAGATACAGTACGAAGCTACACCTTC
CDR3aa: CASSQDTVRSYTF

abundance: NA
v_gene: TRBV12-3/TRBV12-4
d_gene: NA
j_gene: TRBJ2-1
CDR3nt: TGTGCCAGCTGCAAGAACCTGCCCAACAATGAGCAGTTCTTC
CDR3aa: CASCKNLPNNEQFF

abundance: few
v_gene: TRBV6-5
d_gene: NA
j_gene: TRBJ2-7
CDR3nt: TGTGCCAGCTCGCCAAGTCTTGCCTACGAGCAGTACTTC
CDR3aa: CASSPSLAYEQYF

abundance: NA
v_gene: TRBV20-1
d_gene: TRBD1
j_gene: TRBJ2-7
CDR3nt: TGCAGGACAGGGGCAGGGATCGAGCAGTACTTC
CDR3aa: CRTGAGIEQYF

abundance: NA
v_gene: TRBV5-5
d_gene: NA
j_gene: TRBJ1-6
CDR3nt: TGTGCCAGCAGCTTGATTCTCTCACCCCTCCACTTT
CDR3aa: CASSLILSPLHF

abundance: NA
v_gene: TRBV20-1
d_gene: NA
j_gene: TRBJ1-2
CDR3nt: TGCAGTGCTAGGGGGGAGGGAGCTTATGGCTACACCTTC
CDR3aa: CSARGEGAYGYTF

abundance: NA
v_gene: TRBV5-1
d_gene: NA
j_gene: TRBJ2-7
CDR3nt: TGCGCCAGCAGCTTGTGGTTCTCATCCTACGAGCAGTACTTC
CDR3aa: CASSLWFSSYEQYF

abundance: many
v_gene: TRBV28
d_gene: NA
j_gene: TRBJ2-3
CDR3nt: TGTGCCAGCGGCCAGCGGTCCTTCCCAGATACGCAGTATTTT
CDR3aa: CASGQRSFPDTQYF

abundance: few
v_gene: TRBV15
d_gene: TRBD1
j_gene: TRBJ1-4
CDR3nt: TGTGCCACACGAAGCGGCAGGGGGTCCACTAATGAAAAACTGTTTTTT
CDR3aa: CATRSGRGSTNEKLFF

abundance: NA
v_gene: TRBV7-2
d_gene: TRBD2
j_gene: TRBJ2-1
CDR3nt: TGTGCCAGCAGCTTCGGGAGGGGCCCTAAGAACAATGAGCAGTTCTTC
CDR3aa: CASSFGRGPKNNEQFF

abundance: once
v_gene: TRBV20-1
d_gene: NA
j_gene: TRBJ2-1
CDR3nt: TGCAGTGCTAGAACCGGGACTGAAGAGACCCAGTTCTTC
CDR3aa: CSARTGTEETQFF

abundance: NA
v_gene: TRBV6-5
d_gene: TRBD2
j_gene: TRBJ2-1
CDR3nt: TGTGCCAGCAGTGGGCCCGGGACTAGCGGGAGCAAGTTCTTC
CDR3aa: CASSGPGTSGSKFF

abundance: many
v_gene: TRBV5-1
d_gene: NA
j_gene: TRBJ2-3
CDR3nt: TGCGCCAGCAGCTTGGCCGGTACTGGCAACACAGATACGCAGTATTTT
CDR3aa: CASSLAGTGNTDTQYF

abundance: many
v_gene: TRBV12-5
d_gene: NA
j_gene: TRBJ2-5
CDR3nt: TGTGCTAGTGGTTTGTCGGGGGACTCAGAGACCCAGTACTTC
CDR3aa: CASGLSGDSETQYF